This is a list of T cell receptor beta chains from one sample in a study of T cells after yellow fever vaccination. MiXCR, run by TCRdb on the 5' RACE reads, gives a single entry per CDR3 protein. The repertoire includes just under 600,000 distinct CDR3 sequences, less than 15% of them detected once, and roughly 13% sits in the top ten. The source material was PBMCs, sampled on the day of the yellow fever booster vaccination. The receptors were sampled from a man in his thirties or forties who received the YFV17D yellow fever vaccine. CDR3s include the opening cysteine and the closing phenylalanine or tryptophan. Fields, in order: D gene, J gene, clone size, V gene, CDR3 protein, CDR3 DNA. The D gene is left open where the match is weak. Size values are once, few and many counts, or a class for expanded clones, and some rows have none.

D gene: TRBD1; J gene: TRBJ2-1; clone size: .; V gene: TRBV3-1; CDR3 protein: CASSKGTDAPVPGYEQFF; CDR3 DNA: TGTGCCAGCAGCAAAGGGACAGACGCCCCAGTTCCTGGGTATGAGCAGTTCTTC
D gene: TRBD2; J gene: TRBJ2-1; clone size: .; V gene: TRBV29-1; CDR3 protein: CSVLPLAGAGEQFF; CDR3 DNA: TGCAGCGTCCTCCCTCTAGCGGGAGCGGGAGAGCAGTTCTTC
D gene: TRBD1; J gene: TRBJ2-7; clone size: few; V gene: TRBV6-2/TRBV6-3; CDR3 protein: CASRDGQGGREQYF; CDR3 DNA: TGTGCCAGCAGAGACGGACAGGGGGGCCGCGAGCAGTACTTC
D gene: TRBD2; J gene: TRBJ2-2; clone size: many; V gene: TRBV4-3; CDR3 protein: CASSRGEGRSLNTGELFF; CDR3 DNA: TGCGCCAGCAGCCGGGGGGAGGGCCGATCCTTGAACACCGGGGAGCTGTTTTTT
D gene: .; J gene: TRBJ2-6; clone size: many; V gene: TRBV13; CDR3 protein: CASSLLGAGANVLTF; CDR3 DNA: TGTGCCAGCAGCTTACTCGGGGCTGGGGCCAACGTCCTGACTTTC
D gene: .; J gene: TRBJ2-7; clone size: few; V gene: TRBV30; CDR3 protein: CAWSNQGVGDEQYF; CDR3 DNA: TGTGCCTGGAGTAACCAAGGGGTCGGGGACGAGCAGTACTTC
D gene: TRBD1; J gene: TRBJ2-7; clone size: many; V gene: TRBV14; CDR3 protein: CASSPQGGQGVYEQYF; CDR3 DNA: TGTGCCAGCAGCCCTCAGGGGGGACAGGGAGTCTACGAGCAGTACTTC
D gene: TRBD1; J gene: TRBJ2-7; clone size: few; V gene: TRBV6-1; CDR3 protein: CASRSRQGYEQYF; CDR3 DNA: TGTGCCAGCAGGTCACGACAGGGCTACGAGCAGTACTTC
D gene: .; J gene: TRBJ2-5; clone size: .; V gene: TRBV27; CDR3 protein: CASSFSGPGETQYF; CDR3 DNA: TGTGCCAGCAGTTTCAGTGGGCCGGGAGAGACCCAGTACTTC
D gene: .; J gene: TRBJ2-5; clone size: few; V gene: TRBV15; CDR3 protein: CATSRGLPQETQYF; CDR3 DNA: TGTGCCACCAGCAGAGGACTCCCCCAAGAGACCCAGTACTTC
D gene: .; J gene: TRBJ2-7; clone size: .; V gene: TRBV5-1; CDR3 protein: CASSLRRDEEQYF; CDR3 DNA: TGCGCCAGCAGCTTGAGGCGGGACGAGGAGCAGTACTTC
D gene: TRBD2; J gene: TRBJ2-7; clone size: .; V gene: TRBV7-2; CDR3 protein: CASSPPGLSYEQYF; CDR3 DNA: TGTGCCAGCAGCCCTCCGGGACTATCCTACGAGCAGTACTTC
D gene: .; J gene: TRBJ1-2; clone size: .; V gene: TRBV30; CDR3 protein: CAWSLGEFRYGYTF; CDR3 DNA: TGTGCCTGGAGTTTAGGGGAATTCCGCTATGGCTACACCTTC
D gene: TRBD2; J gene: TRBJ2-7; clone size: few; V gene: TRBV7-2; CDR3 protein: CASSRLAGVPYEQYF; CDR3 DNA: TGTGCCAGCAGCCGGCTAGCGGGAGTTCCCTACGAGCAGTACTTC
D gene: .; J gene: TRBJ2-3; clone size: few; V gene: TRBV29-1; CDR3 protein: CSVEEWGDTQYF; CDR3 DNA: TGCAGCGTTGAAGAGTGGGGAGATACGCAGTATTTT
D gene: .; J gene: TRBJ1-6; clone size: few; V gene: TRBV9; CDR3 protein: CASSVDRSSSYNSPLHF; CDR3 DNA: TGTGCCAGCAGCGTAGACAGGTCCAGCTCCTATAATTCACCCCTCCACTTT
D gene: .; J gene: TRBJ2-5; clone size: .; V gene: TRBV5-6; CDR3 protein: CASSLEGHLGETQYF; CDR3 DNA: TGTGCCAGCAGCTTGGAGGGACACCTTGGGGAGACCCAGTACTTC
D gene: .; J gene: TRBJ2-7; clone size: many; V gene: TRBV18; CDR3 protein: CASSTRGTGYEQYF; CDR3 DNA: TGTGCCAGCTCAACAAGGGGGACGGGCTACGAGCAGTACTTC
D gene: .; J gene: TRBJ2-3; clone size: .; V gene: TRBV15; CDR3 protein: CATSSFSGLTDTQYF; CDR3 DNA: TGTGCCACCAGCTCATTTTCCGGTCTCACAGATACGCAGTATTTT
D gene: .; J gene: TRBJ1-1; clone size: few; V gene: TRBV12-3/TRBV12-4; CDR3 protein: CASSLGPLNTEAFF; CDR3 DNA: TGTGCCAGCAGCTTGGGGCCTTTGAACACTGAAGCTTTCTTT
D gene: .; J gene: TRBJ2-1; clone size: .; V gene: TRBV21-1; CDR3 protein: CASANTSGRFNEQFF; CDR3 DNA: TGTGCCAGCGCAAATACTAGCGGGAGATTTAATGAGCAGTTCTTC
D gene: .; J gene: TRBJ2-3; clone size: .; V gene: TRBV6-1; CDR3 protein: CASRGRAGSTDTQYF; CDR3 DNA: TGTGCCAGCAGGGGCCGTGCGGGTAGCACAGATACGCAGTATTTT